The following is a T cell receptor (beta chain) sequence with its context. The V gene lost 3 bases and the J gene lost 5 bases, with 10 bases spanning the gap. The CDR3 runs to 13 residues. Germline V CDR1 and CDR2: SGHAT, FQNNGV. This sample was included in a study of blood T cell repertoires in COVID-19. Study-wide context: PBMCs, B-cell-depleted T cells, or T cells were the source of the cDNA or gDNA that made up the material.

Those enrolled, adults aged roughly 18 to 100 years, came from 25 or so US areas. Original handling: Amplifying reference gene primers gave estimates of nucleated cell counts. Profiling relied on immunoSEQ multiplex PCR, and the TCRdb table lists in-frame clones only, not all of them. For V, J and clone size, that table is used; D and trimming come from the DNA. Of about 330,000 clones listed, 88% are singletons. The clonotype originates from a man younger than 45 who had recovered from COVID-19. V is TRBV11-2 and J is TRBJ2-5; a possible D gene is TRBD1 (5 bases). Sequencing was carried out using PBMCs or T cells enriched from blood (not recorded which). Here the CDR3 DNA reads TGTGCCAGCAGCTTTGCAGGGTGGGAGACCCAGTACTTC. Translation gives CASSFAGWETQYF.